What follows is one T cell receptor beta chain and its context. This specimen comes from a study of T cell changes during pregnancy in multiple sclerosis. The CDR3 spans 19 residues. From germline, CDR1 is SEHNR and CDR2 FQNEAQ (reference sequence). The V gene end was trimmed by 2 bases and the J gene end by 3 bases; junction bases not matched to a gene: 18. The assay was immunoSEQ multiplex PCR, and TCRdb's table has in-frame clones only and misses some. The sample lists approximately 88,000 clones; 94% were seen once. The sequencing here drew on peripheral blood, taken in the third trimester of pregnancy. The TCR sequence derives from a female donor with multiple sclerosis, enrolled in a pregnancy study. The chain employs TRBV7-9 and TRBJ2-7, with 8 bases aligning to TRBD2. The CDR3 loop reads CASSLTPGGDLTPSYEQYF. CDR3 nucleotide sequence: TGTGCCAGCAGCTTAACCCCCGGGGGGGATCTAACGCCAAGCTACGAGCAGTACTTC. The whole variable domain, remainder taken from reference TRBV7-9 and TRBJ2-7, is DTGVSQNPRHKITKRGQNVTFRCDPISEHNRLYWYRQTLGQGPEFLTYFQNEAQLEKSRLLSDRFSAERPKGSFSTLEIQRTEQGDSAMYLCASSLTPGGDLTPSYEQYFGPGTRLTVT.